This T cell receptor beta chain was recovered during a study of T-cell reconstitution after alpha-beta-depleted transplantation in children. The V gene end was trimmed by 10 bases and the J gene end by 8 bases; junction bases not matched to a gene: 15. This CDR3 comprises 15 residues. Unique molecular identifiers were incorporated when the TCRbeta library was constructed. TCRdb independently ran MiXCR on the PCR reads; one entry per CDR3 protein. Among over 300,000 distinct CDR3 sequences listed, 10% were seen once. The chain has TRBV12-3 or TRBV12-4 and TRBJ2-1, with TRBD2 matching over 9 bases. Source: PBMCs from the stem cell graft donor, taken from the stem cell graft. This clonotype was sampled from a human donor who donated a stem cell graft to a child with acute lymphoblastic leukemia. Written as DNA, the CDR3 is TGTGCCACAGCTTCCGGGACTAGCTTAGCACATGAGCAGTTCTTC. Protein: CATASGTSLAHEQFF.